The 25 T cell receptor beta chains reported below all come from one sample, sequenced in a study of early T cells in non-severe SARS-CoV-2 infection. TCRdb processed the 5' RACE reads anew with MiXCR; each CDR3 protein has one entry. The repertoire holds about 77,000 distinct CDR3 sequences, with less than 20% as singletons. Sequencing used whole blood. The receptors were gathered from an adult who was a healthcare worker with PCR-confirmed SARS-CoV-2 infection or an uninfected control (not recorded which).

This clonotype was detected a few times. The chain couples TRBV6-2 or TRBV6-3 to TRBJ1-1; unclear D gene. Germline V gene lookup returns CDR1 MNHEY and CDR2 SVGEGT. The CDR3 loop spans 13 amino acids. V was shortened by 2 bases and J by 2 bases, with 6 bases between the two germline ends. The CDR3 coding sequence is TGTGCCAGCAGTTACGAGCCAAACACTGAAGCTTTCTTT. Protein sequence: CASSYEPNTEAFF.

This clonotype was detected only a few times. The CDR3 DNA is TGTGCCAGCAGCATGGACAGAGACTATAATTCACCCCTCCACTTT. Residues: CASSMDRDYNSPLHF. The genes are TRBV28 and TRBJ1-6, with D tentatively TRBD1 (6 bases). The CDR3 is 15 amino acids. Trimming removed 6 bases at V and 3 bases at J, with 12 bases between. Per the germline V gene, CDR1 is MDHEN and CDR2 is SYDVKM. Drawing the rest from reference TRBV28 and TRBJ1-6, the complete variable domain is DVKVTQSSRYLVKRTGEKVFLECVQDMDHENMFWYRQDPGLGLRLIYFSYDVKMKEKGDIPEGYSVSREKKERFSLILESASTNQTSMYLCASSMDRDYNSPLHFGNGTRLTVT.

This clonotype was picked up a small number of times. The chain recombines TRBV7-9 with TRBJ1-2; 8 bases match TRBD1. This CDR3 spans 16 amino acids. Germline V gene sequence: CDR1 SEHNR, CDR2 FQNEAQ (reference sequence). V was clipped by 1 base and J by 2 bases; unmatched bases: 6. The CDR3 nucleotides are TGTGCCAGCAGCTTAGTCCGGACAGGGTGGAACTATGGCTACACCTTC. It is translated as CASSLVRTGWNYGYTF.

The chain employs TRBV5-5 and TRBJ2-7, with 9 bases matching TRBD1. Germline CDR1 and CDR2: SGHKS and YYEKEE (reference sequence). The CDR3 totals 15 residues. Losses at the gene ends were 5 bases for V and 2 bases for J; bases not matched to a gene: 8. CDR3 DNA sequence: TGTGCCAGCAGTCCTAACAGGGGGCCTACCTACGAGCAGTACTTC. Protein: CASSPNRGPTYEQYF.

This chain joins TRBV19 and TRBJ2-4; TRBD2 agrees at 14 bases. This CDR3 spans 19 amino acids. Germline CDR1 reads LNHDA; CDR2 reads SQIVND (reference sequence). The V segment lost 1 base and the J segment 0 bases; nucleotides outside the gene matches: 5. This chain's CDR3 is CASSIGRLAGGLAKNIQYF. As DNA, the CDR3 is TGTGCCAGTAGTATAGGGCGACTAGCGGGAGGGCTAGCCAAAAACATTCAGTACTTC. The full variable domain, in which reference TRBV19 and TRBJ2-4 provide the parts outside the CDR3, is DGGITQSPKYLFRKEGQNVTLSCEQNLNHDAMYWYRQDPGQGLRLIYYSQIVNDFQKGDIAEGYSVSREKKESFPLTVTSAQKNPTAFYLCASSIGRLAGGLAKNIQYFGAGTRLSVL.

The chain couples TRBV5-5 to TRBJ1-1, with a weak D call TRBD1 (6 bases). V lost 4 bases and J 0 bases, leaving 19 bases between the germline ends. This CDR3 contains 17 residues. CDR1 is SGHKS and CDR2 is YYEKEE in the germline V gene (reference sequence). The CDR3, as DNA: TGTGCCAGCAGCCGAGCACAGGGCACCGTCTTGAACACTGAAGCTTTCTTT. This gives the protein CASSRAQGTVLNTEAFF.

This clonotype was seen a few times. This sequence joins TRBV19 and TRBJ1-5; possibly TRBD1 for D (5 bases). The CDR3 is 12 amino acids. Looked up from germline, CDR1 is LNHDA and CDR2 is SQIVND (reference sequence). The V end lost 8 bases, the J end lost 9 bases, and 14 bases lay between the germline ends. CDR3 sequence reads: CASRDGMTPQHF. CDR3 in DNA: TGTGCCAGTCGGGACGGCATGACGCCCCAGCATTTT.

This clonotype is a singleton in its sample. V is TRBV10-2 and J is TRBJ2-1, with TRBD2 identical over 13 bases. The V gene end was trimmed by 6 bases and the J gene end by 7 bases; junction bases not matched to a gene: 3. Germline assignment: CDR1 WSHSY and CDR2 SAAADI. The CDR3 has 14 residues. CDR3 DNA sequence: TGCGCCAGCAGAGGGACTAGCGGGATAAATGAGCAGTTCTTC. Residues: CASRGTSGINEQFF.

This clonotype has more than one count but fewer than ten. The chain links TRBV25-1 to TRBJ1-1; no firm D call. V lost 7 bases and J 5 bases, leaving 14 bases between the germline ends. Germline V gene sequence: CDR1 MGHDK, CDR2 SYGVNS. The CDR3 sequence is 13 residues long. CDR3 DNA: TGTGCCAGCACAACCTCGACGATAACTGAAGCTTTCTTT. It encodes CASTTSTITEAFF.

The rearrangement joins TRBV12-3 or TRBV12-4 to TRBJ2-3; D possibly corresponds to TRBD2 (6 bases). Trimming took 3 bases from V and 3 from J, leaving 10 bases between them. CDR3 length: 14 amino acids. CDR3 nucleotide sequence: TGTGCCAGCAGTTTTGCAGGAGGGACAGATACGCAGTATTTT. As protein: CASSFAGGTDTQYF.

This clonotype occurred a few times. CDR3 DNA sequence: TGTGCCAGCAGTTTAAGACAGGGCCTCGAGCAGTACTTC. Translated, it gives CASSLRQGLEQYF. This chain links TRBV27 with TRBJ2-7; TRBD1 aligns across 7 bases. The V segment lost 2 bases and the J segment 6 bases; nucleotides outside the gene matches: 4. Germline CDR1 MNHEY, CDR2 SMNVEV (reference sequence). The CDR3 extends over 13 amino acids.

This clonotype came up a few times. The CDR3 DNA is TGTGCCACCAGTGATTACCAGCGGGAGGAGGTAGATACGCAGTATTTT. Translation gives CATSDYQREEVDTQYF. The V call is TRBV24-1, the J call TRBJ2-3, with TRBD2 identical over 9 bases. The CDR3 is made up of 16 amino acids. Losses at the gene ends were 2 bases for V and 5 bases for J; bases not matched to a gene: 7. Germline V gives CDR1 KGHDR, CDR2 SFDVKD.

This clonotype was observed a few times. This chain uses TRBV18 with TRBJ2-6; D is uncertain. There are 18 residues in the CDR3. V was clipped by 0 bases and J by 4 bases, with 16 bases between them. Germline lookup yields CDR1 KGHSH and CDR2 LQKENI. In DNA, the CDR3 is TGTGCCAGCTCACCACCTTTGGGCAGTACGTGGGGGGCCAACGTCCTGACTTTC. This sequence encodes CASSPPLGSTWGANVLTF.

The rearrangement uses TRBV3-1 and TRBJ2-2; D may match TRBD1 or TRBD2 (6 bases each). Germline CDR1 LGHDT, CDR2 YNNKEL (reference sequence). V gave up 0 bases and J gave up 8 bases, with 16 bases separating them. This CDR3 is 16 amino acids long. The CDR3: CASSQDPGGRGGELFF. The CDR3, as DNA: TGTGCCAGCAGCCAAGATCCTGGGGGGCGCGGTGGGGAGCTGTTTTTT.

The sample holds a few counts of this clonotype. V usage is TRBV10-3 and J usage is TRBJ2-2; 10 bases are shared with TRBD1. CDR3 length: 14 amino acids. Germline V gene lookup returns CDR1 ENHRY and CDR2 SYGVKD. The V and J ends lost 8 bases and 3 bases, in that order; junction bases with no gene match: 3. CDR3 DNA sequence: TGTGCCATCCGGACAGGGGGTGACACCGGGGAGCTGTTTTTT. Translation: CAIRTGGDTGELFF.

In this sample, this clonotype turned up a few times. The chain links TRBV24-1 to TRBJ2-2, with D unresolved. The CDR3 is 13 residues long. The V and J ends lost 5 bases and 7 bases respectively, with 10 bases between them. In germline, CDR1 is KGHDR, CDR2 SFDVKD. CDR3: CATSVLGGGELFF. In DNA form, the CDR3 reads TGTGCCACCAGTGTTCTCGGTGGCGGGGAGCTGTTTTTT.

V gene TRBV12-3 or TRBV12-4 combines with J gene TRBJ2-7; maybe TRBD2 (5 bases). The CDR3 consists of 13 residues. V gave up 6 bases and J gave up 5 bases, with 14 bases separating them. CDR3 protein: CASRPLGSHEQYF. The CDR3 DNA follows: TGTGCCAGCAGGCCACTAGGTTCTCACGAGCAGTACTTC.

This clonotype has ten or more counts. This chain connects TRBV28 to TRBJ2-7; perhaps D is TRBD1 or TRBD2 (6 bases each). Trimming shortened V by 7 bases and J by 3 bases, and 19 bases separated the two germline ends. Germline CDR1 reads MDHEN; CDR2 reads SYDVKM. This CDR3 contains 15 residues. Here the CDR3 reads CASKTRRGDNYEQYF. CDR3 DNA sequence: TGTGCCAGCAAAACCCGTCGCGGGGACAACTACGAGCAGTACTTC.

This chain uses TRBV28 with TRBJ2-3; TRBD1 matches 7 bases. CDR1 is MDHEN and CDR2 is SYDVKM in the germline V gene. The CDR3 totals 15 residues. V lost 3 bases and J lost 2; bases outside the gene matches: 5. CDR3: CASSLTQGYTDTQYF. DNA of the CDR3: TGTGCCAGCAGTTTGACACAGGGGTACACAGATACGCAGTATTTT.

A word on this clonotype: The conserved phenylalanine or tryptophan is not found at the CDR3 terminus, so this likely reflects a read error. The V and J genes are TRBV18 and TRBJ2-5, with a weak D call TRBD1 (6 bases). Trimming took off 3 bases at V and 5 bases at J, with 7 bases between the two ends. Germline V gene lookup returns CDR1 KGHSH and CDR2 LQKENI. The CDR3 has 12 amino acids. The CDR3 DNA is TGTGCCAGCTCACCGACAGGCGAGACCCAGTACTCC. Amino acid sequence: CASSPTGETQYS.

The rearrangement links TRBV3-1 to TRBJ1-4, with a possible D match to TRBD1 (5 bases). Germline V gene sequence: CDR1 LGHDT, CDR2 YNNKEL (reference sequence). This CDR3 is built from 17 residues. The germline V and J ends were trimmed by 4 bases and 5 bases, with 20 bases remaining between them. The CDR3 spells CASSLHFSRQGNEKLFF. CDR3 coding DNA: TGTGCCAGCAGCCTGCACTTTTCACGGCAGGGAAATGAAAAACTGTTTTTT.

This clonotype has more than one count but fewer than ten. The J gene is TRBJ2-1, the V gene TRBV24-1, with D perhaps TRBD1 or TRBD2 (5 bases each). Germline values: CDR1 KGHDR, CDR2 SFDVKD. V dropped 3 bases and J dropped 5 bases, with 19 bases sitting between them. The CDR3 sequence is 17 residues long. The CDR3 loop is CATSDPSPGPTNNEQFF. CDR3 sequence (DNA): TGTGCCACCAGTGATCCCTCCCCGGGACCCACTAACAATGAGCAGTTCTTC.

This clonotype was seen a handful of times. The chain couples TRBV11-2 to TRBJ2-1; 9 bases align to TRBD2. CDR1 and CDR2 from the germline V gene are SGHAT and FQNNGV. V shed 4 bases and J 3 bases; nucleotides not matched to a gene: 1. This CDR3 contains 14 residues. The CDR3 spells CASSSLAGYNEQFF. DNA of the CDR3: TGTGCCAGCAGCTCACTAGCGGGCTACAATGAGCAGTTCTTC.

This clonotype was detected a few times. V is TRBV20-1 and J is TRBJ2-3; 9 bases line up with TRBD1. Germline V gene sequence: CDR1 DFQATT, CDR2 SNEGSKA (reference sequence). The CDR3 has 17 amino acids. V shed 0 bases, J shed 2 bases, and the junction held 9 bases outside the gene matches. CDR3 residues: CSARDPNRGPTTDTQYF. For the CDR3, the DNA is TGCAGTGCTAGAGACCCGAACAGGGGGCCGACCACAGATACGCAGTATTTT.

This clonotype has just a few counts. The chain joins TRBV11-2 to TRBJ1-5; the D is unclear. This CDR3 is built from 13 residues. Germline-derived CDR1 and CDR2 are SGHAT and FQNNGV. V dropped 1 base and J dropped 9 bases, with 10 bases sitting between them. The DNA of the CDR3 is TGTGCCAGCAGCTTAGCCCCCCAGATGCCCCAGCATTTT. This encodes CASSLAPQMPQHF.